The 14 T cell receptor beta chains presented below share a single source sample, sequenced in a study of OX40 agonist ivuxolimab in advanced cancers. Libraries were prepared by immunoSEQ multiplex PCR; TCRdb keeps only in-frame clonotypes and omits some of them. This table holds 50,000 or so clones, approximately 80% found once. Source: CD4+ or CD8+ T cells sorted from blood, taken in a trial of the OX40 agonist ivuxolimab. These receptors were taken from an adult with an advanced solid tumor such as melanoma, head and neck, liver or kidney cancer.

This chain uses TRBV19 with TRBJ1-3, with TRBD1 as a possible D gene (5 bases). This CDR3 has 17 amino acids. The V end was cut by 6 bases, the J end by 1 base, with 19 bases between. Germline CDR1 reads LNHDA; CDR2 reads SQIVND (reference sequence). CDR3 residues: CASRGDRSGSSGNTIYF. In nucleotides, the CDR3 is TGTGCCAGTAGGGGGGACCGGTCCGGGAGTTCTGGAAACACCATATATTTT.

This clone was picked up a small number of times. This sequence joins TRBV20-1 and TRBJ1-5, with 8 bases that match TRBD1. CDR3 length: 11 residues. CDR1 DFQATT and CDR2 SNEGSKA come from the germline V gene (reference sequence). The junction had 6 bases not matched to a gene; V was cut back by 5 bases and J by 12 bases. The CDR3 spells CSAQLGTGQHF. The CDR3 nucleotides are TGCAGTGCTCAACTTGGGACAGGCCAGCATTTT.

V is TRBV14 and J is TRBJ2-1; D uncertain. The V gene's germline CDR1 is SGHDN and CDR2 FVKESK. The CDR3 runs to 13 residues. With 4 bases removed from V and 4 bases from J, the gap between germline ends came to 8 bases. The CDR3 DNA follows: TGTGCCAGCAGCCCGACAACTTACAATGAGCAGTTCTTC. It yields the protein CASSPTTYNEQFF.

This clone was counted only a few times. The chain carries TRBV5-6 and TRBJ1-5, with D hard to call. V dropped 0 bases and J dropped 2 bases, with 3 bases sitting between them. This CDR3 is built from 13 residues. Germline V CDR1 and CDR2: SGHDT, YYEEEE. The CDR3 protein is CASSLVGNQPQHF. The DNA for the CDR3 is TGTGCCAGCAGCTTGGTCGGCAATCAGCCCCAGCATTTT.

The chain is built from TRBV27 and TRBJ2-3, with a tentative D call TRBD2 (5 bases). The germline CDR1 and CDR2 sequences are MNHEY and SMNVEV (reference sequence). The V end lost 1 base, the J end lost 2 bases, and 22 bases lay between the germline ends. This CDR3 has 19 amino acids. CDR3 region: CASSLCHLRCTSSTDTQYF. CDR3 nucleotide sequence: TGTGCCAGCAGTTTATGCCATCTAAGGTGTACTAGTTCCACAGATACGCAGTATTTT.

This sequence joins TRBV6-5 and TRBJ1-3; D uncertain. The germline CDR1 and CDR2 sequences are MNHEY and SVGAGI. V was clipped by 4 bases and J by 3 bases, with 10 bases between them. The CDR3 totals 14 residues. CDR3 coding DNA: TGTGCCAGCAGTTCCCGACCCCTTGGAAACACCATATATTTT. As protein: CASSSRPLGNTIYF.

The table lists this clone with a count of one. The chain recombines TRBV10-3 with TRBJ2-3; D may be TRBD2 (5 bases). The V gene's germline CDR1 is ENHRY and CDR2 SYGVKD. Trimming took off 0 bases at V and 6 bases at J, with 13 bases between the two ends. This CDR3 region has 15 residues. CDR3 region: CAISESEVKVDTQYF. The CDR3 bases are TGTGCCATCAGTGAGTCGGAGGTCAAGGTTGATACGCAGTATTTT.

This chain connects TRBV28 to TRBJ2-1; 14 nucleotides align to TRBD2. Germline V lookup: CDR1 MDHEN, CDR2 SYDVKM. The CDR3 has 15 residues. Trimming removed 5 bases from V and 8 bases from J; junction bases left unmatched: 5. DNA of the CDR3: TGTGCCAGCAGTCCAGGGACTAGCGGGAGCTATGAGCAGTTCTTC. Protein: CASSPGTSGSYEQFF. The full variable domain, rest sourced from reference TRBV28 and TRBJ2-1, is DVKVTQSSRYLVKRTGEKVFLECVQDMDHENMFWYRQDPGLGLRLIYFSYDVKMKEKGDIPEGYSVSREKKERFSLILESASTNQTSMYLCASSPGTSGSYEQFFGPGTRLTVL.

This chain uses TRBV2 with TRBJ2-7; D possibly uses TRBD1 or TRBD2 (6 bases each). Germline CDR1 is SNHLY and CDR2 is FYNNEI. The V end was cut by 3 bases, the J end by 6 bases, with 18 bases between. The CDR3 covers 15 residues. CDR3 in amino acids: CASSENGGGLFEQYF. The CDR3 DNA reads as TGTGCCAGCAGTGAGAACGGGGGCGGACTCTTCGAGCAGTACTTC.

By frequency in the sample, this clone is medium-sized. The rearrangement links TRBV4-1 to TRBJ1-1; D gene uncertain. Looked up from germline, CDR1 is MGHRA and CDR2 is YSYEKL. This CDR3 region has 12 residues. V was shortened by 5 bases and J by 11 bases, with 15 bases between the two germline ends. This chain's CDR3 is CASSGVAAGAFF. DNA for the CDR3: TGCGCCAGCAGCGGGGTTGCGGCTGGGGCTTTCTTT.

The rearrangement uses TRBV27 and TRBJ2-7, with 8 bases identical to TRBD2. With 4 bases clipped from V and 7 bases from J, the junction kept 9 bases outside the gene matches. Germline CDR1 and CDR2: MNHEY and SMNVEV (reference sequence). This CDR3 region has 14 residues. The CDR3 sequence: CASSSDGTSSEQYF. The CDR3 DNA is TGTGCCAGCAGTTCAGACGGGACTAGTAGTGAGCAGTACTTC.

This chain links TRBV2 with TRBJ1-6; D unclear. The V and J ends lost 2 bases and 7 bases respectively, with 15 bases between them. CDR1 is SNHLY and CDR2 is FYNNEI in the germline V gene. The CDR3 is 16 residues long. Here the CDR3 DNA reads TGTGCCAGCAGTGAACCAGCAACAGTGGGGAATTCACCCCTCCACTTT. This sequence encodes CASSEPATVGNSPLHF.

This chain joins TRBV28 and TRBJ2-2; D unclear. This CDR3 region has 15 residues. CDR1 and CDR2 from the germline V gene are MDHEN and SYDVKM. Trimming stripped 6 bases from V and 2 bases from J, with 13 bases between. CDR3 protein: CASSSINLNTGELFF. CDR3 coding DNA: TGTGCCAGCAGCTCGATCAACCTAAACACCGGGGAGCTGTTTTTT.

CDR3 in amino acids: CSVEDQADWGEKLFF. The CDR3 bases are TGCAGCGTTGAAGATCAAGCGGACTGGGGTGAAAAACTGTTTTTT. V gene TRBV29-1 combines with J gene TRBJ1-4; D is uncertain. There are 15 residues in the CDR3. Per germline, CDR1 SQVTM and CDR2 ANQGSEA. Trimming removed 0 bases from V and 7 bases from J, with 15 bases in between.